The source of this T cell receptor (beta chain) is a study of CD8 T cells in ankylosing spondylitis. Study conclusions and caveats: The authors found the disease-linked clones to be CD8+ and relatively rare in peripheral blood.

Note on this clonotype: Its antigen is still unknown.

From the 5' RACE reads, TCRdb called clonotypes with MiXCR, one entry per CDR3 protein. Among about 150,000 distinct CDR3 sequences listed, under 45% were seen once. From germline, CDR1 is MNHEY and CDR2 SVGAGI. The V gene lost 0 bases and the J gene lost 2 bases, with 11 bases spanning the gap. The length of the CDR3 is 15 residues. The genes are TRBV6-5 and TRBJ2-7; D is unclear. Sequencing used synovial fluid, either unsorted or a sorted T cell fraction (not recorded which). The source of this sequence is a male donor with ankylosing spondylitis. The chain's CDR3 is CASSYSWGPAYEQYF. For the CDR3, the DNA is TGTGCCAGCAGTTACTCCTGGGGTCCCGCCTACGAGCAGTACTTC.